This TCR beta chain came from a study of tumor-infiltrating lymphocytes in primary liver carcinoma. Study at large: Maximum tumor diameters ranged from roughly 4.2 to 11 cm, stage T1-T3 N0M0. Every sample contained roughly 3.5 to 7.13 million productive TCRbeta reads, and these numbers were similar from one tissue type to another.

Co-extraction of RNA and DNA was performed on about 20-32 mg of unsorted bulk tissue. With 500 ng total RNA as template and a constant-region primer, TCR beta cDNA was made. Three nested multiplex PCR rounds of slightly modified ARM-PCR generated TCR beta libraries. TRBV1-TRBV30 forward primers paired with a C-beta reverse primer drove the first two PCR rounds, about 10 cycles each. TCRdb re-derived calls from the multiplex PCR reads in MiXCR, one entry per CDR3 protein. The data show approximately 46,000 distinct CDR3 sequences, with roughly 74% seen just once and around 41% held by the top ten. This clonotype was counted a single time. Antigen unknown. The V gene's germline CDR1 is SEHNR and CDR2 FQNEAQ (reference sequence). Trimming cost V 6 bases and J 11 bases, with 13 bases left between them. This CDR3 contains 11 residues. Study results and limitations: The 250 largest clones made up significantly more of tumor than blood repertoires (p = 0.039).

This sequence originates from a woman in her twenties or thirties with primary liver carcinoma and hepatitis B virus infection. Sequencing used tumor-adjacent normal liver tissue. The chain joins TRBV7-9 to TRBJ1-1; D unclear. The CDR3: CASSSDNDAFF. The CDR3 region has the DNA TGTGCCAGCAGTTCTGACAATGATGCTTTCTTT.